What follows is one T cell receptor (beta chain) and its context. Antigen specificity is unknown. The data were taken from a study of cytomegalovirus exposure and HLA in healthy donors. Study conclusions and caveats: Later on, an analysis found that several of the most significant clusters appeared to be linked to common viral pathogens, which included parvovirus B19. Reportedly, diagnosis of cytomegalovirus status by the classifier showed high specificity and sensitivity. Per published accounts, TCR beta sequences correctly predicted the HLA-A and HLA-B alleles of most subjects.

Primers for the PCR totalled 60 Vbeta and 13 Jbeta. Sequencing used immunoSEQ multiplex PCR; TCRdb keeps in-frame clones, though not all of them. The sample gives over 150,000 clones, roughly 80% of which show up once; less than 4.5% is in the top ten. Germline V gene data show CDR1 as MDHEN and CDR2 as SYDVKM. The CDR3 runs 15 residues. J was trimmed by 4 bases and V by 4 bases; bases with no gene match: 5. The material sequenced was PBMCs. The receptor was derived from a man aged 30 to 39 in good health and CMV-seropositive. The chain employs TRBV28 and TRBJ1-2; 11 bases map to TRBD1. CDR3 bases: TGTGCCAGCAGTTCCCGGGACAGGGGGTCCTATGGCTACACCTTC. This codes for CASSSRDRGSYGYTF.